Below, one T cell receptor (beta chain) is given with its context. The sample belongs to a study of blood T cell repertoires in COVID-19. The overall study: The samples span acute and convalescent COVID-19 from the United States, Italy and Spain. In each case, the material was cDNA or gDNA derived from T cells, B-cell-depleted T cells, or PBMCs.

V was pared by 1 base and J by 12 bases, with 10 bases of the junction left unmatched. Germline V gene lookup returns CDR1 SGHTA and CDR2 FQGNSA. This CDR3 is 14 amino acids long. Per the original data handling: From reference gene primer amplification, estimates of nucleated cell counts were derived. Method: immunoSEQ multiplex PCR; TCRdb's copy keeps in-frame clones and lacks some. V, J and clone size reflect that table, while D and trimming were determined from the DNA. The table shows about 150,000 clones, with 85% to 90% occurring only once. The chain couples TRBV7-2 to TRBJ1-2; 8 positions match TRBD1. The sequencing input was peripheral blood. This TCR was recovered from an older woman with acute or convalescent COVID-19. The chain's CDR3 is CASSLDWDRIVDTF. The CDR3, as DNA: TGTGCCAGCAGCTTAGATTGGGACAGGATAGTGGACACCTTC. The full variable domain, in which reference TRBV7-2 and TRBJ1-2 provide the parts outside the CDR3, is GAGVSQSPSNKVTEKGKDVELRCDPISGHTALYWYRQSLGQGLEFLIYFQGNSAPDKSGLPSDRFSAERTGGSVSTLTIQRTQQEDSAVYLCASSLDWDRIVDTFGSGTRLTVV.